Listed below are T cell receptor beta chains from one sample, sequenced in a study of blood T cells in healthy people across ages. One entry per CDR3 protein results from TCRdb running MiXCR on the 5' RACE reads. In the table there are approximately 2,000,000 distinct CDR3 sequences, about two fifths of which are singletons. Sequences were obtained from blood. Source of these receptors: a human donor in good health. CDR3s leave out the opening cysteine and the closing phenylalanine or tryptophan. Size is stated for part of the rows, as once, few or many counts, or as a class when the clone is expanded.

v_call	j_call	clone_size	cdr3_aa
TRBV18	TRBJ2-7	-	ASSPRLAGEYEQY
TRBV4-2	TRBJ2-1	few	ASSSSPPRGNEQF
TRBV5-6	TRBJ1-5	-	AGSLAARVGQPQH
TRBV12-3/TRBV12-4	TRBJ1-1	few	ASSFSGSNTEAF
TRBV19	TRBJ1-1	once	ATKQIRGTEAF
TRBV24-1	TRBJ1-3	-	ATSETGNTIY
TRBV19	TRBJ2-1	-	ASSIQLAAEDEQF
TRBV12-3/TRBV12-4	TRBJ2-3	many	AIRGGAHLTDTQY
TRBV7-2	TRBJ2-7	-	ASSPGVFREQY
TRBV6-2/TRBV6-3	TRBJ2-7	few	ASSIRQDLAQY
TRBV4-3	TRBJ2-3	few	ASSQGLAVTYTDTQY
TRBV5-1	TRBJ1-2	-	ASRRGTEGTYGYT
TRBV6-1	TRBJ1-2	-	ASSEAYYHRGNYGYT
TRBV19	TRBJ2-3	-	ASSMRGFPDTQY
TRBV7-2	TRBJ2-5	few	ASSLFLSAKETQY
TRBV12-3/TRBV12-4	TRBJ2-3	-	ASSLEREAVLMGTQY
TRBV20-1	TRBJ2-3	few	SASSAGTSTDTQY
TRBV3-1	TRBJ2-7	-	ASSHPGGVYEQY
TRBV11-2	TRBJ2-1	few	ASSFHPAPSYNEQF
TRBV7-2	TRBJ1-4	few	ASSAYRGYEKLF
TRBV7-2	TRBJ2-1	-	ASSLLAGGPLSEQF
TRBV12-3/TRBV12-4	TRBJ2-7	few	ASSPWTGGPYEQY
TRBV20-1	TRBJ1-5	few	SAGGRGGYSNQPQH
TRBV27	TRBJ2-3	few	ASSLQGVADTQY
TRBV4-1	TRBJ2-1	few	ASSQEHRGSYNEQF
TRBV20-1	TRBJ2-3	few	SAKRPHTDTQY
TRBV4-3	TRBJ2-2	-	ASSQDLGPGPGELF
TRBV12-3/TRBV12-4	-	few	ASNLTGTGGNEQY
TRBV12-3/TRBV12-4	TRBJ2-7	few	ASSFETHRGYEQY
TRBV5-5	TRBJ1-5	-	ASSPDQGGQPQH
TRBV12-3/TRBV12-4	TRBJ1-2	-	ASSPTIYGYT
TRBV7-8	TRBJ2-3	few	ASSLILGLAVDTQY
TRBV9	TRBJ1-1	-	ASSVGPRTEAF
TRBV20-1	TRBJ1-2	-	SARPGQLQGYGYT
TRBV6-5	TRBJ2-7	-	ASSYSRPDSYEQY
TRBV5-4	TRBJ2-7	-	ASSSGLSGEQY
TRBV4-3	TRBJ2-2	-	ASSHSGGLDTGELF
TRBV20-1	TRBJ1-5	-	SAAGTFNQPQH
TRBV24-1	-	-	ATSDTGLAGETQY
TRBV4-2	TRBJ2-7	-	ASSQEGRLQGPYEQY
TRBV11-1	TRBJ1-1	-	ASSLADRDRWL
TRBV12-5	TRBJ2-3	few	ASGLVTSSGGTDTQY
TRBV20-1	TRBJ1-3	-	SARLAAGNTIY
TRBV3-1	TRBJ2-1	-	ASSRIGDEQF
TRBV24-1	TRBJ1-1	once	ATSDRYTEAF